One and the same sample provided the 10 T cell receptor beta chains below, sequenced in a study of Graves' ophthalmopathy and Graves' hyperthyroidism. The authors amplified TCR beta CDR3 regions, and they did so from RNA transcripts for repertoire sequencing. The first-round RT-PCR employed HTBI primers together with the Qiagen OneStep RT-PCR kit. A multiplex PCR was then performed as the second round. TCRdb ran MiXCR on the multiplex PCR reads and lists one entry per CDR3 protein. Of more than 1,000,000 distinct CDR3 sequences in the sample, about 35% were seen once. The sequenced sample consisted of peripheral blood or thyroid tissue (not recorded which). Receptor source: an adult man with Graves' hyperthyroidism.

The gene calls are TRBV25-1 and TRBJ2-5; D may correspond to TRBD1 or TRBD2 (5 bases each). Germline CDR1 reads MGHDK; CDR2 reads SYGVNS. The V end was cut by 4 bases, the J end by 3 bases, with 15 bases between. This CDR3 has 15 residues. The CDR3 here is CASSASGDGKETQYF. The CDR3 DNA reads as TGTGCCAGCAGTGCTAGTGGGGACGGGAAAGAGACCCAGTACTTC.

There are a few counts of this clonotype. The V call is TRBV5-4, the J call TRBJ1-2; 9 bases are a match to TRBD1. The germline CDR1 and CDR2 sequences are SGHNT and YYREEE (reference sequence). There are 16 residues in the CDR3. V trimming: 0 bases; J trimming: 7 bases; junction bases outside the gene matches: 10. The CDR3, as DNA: TGTGCCAGCAGCTTGGGAGCCACAGGGGGCGTGTCTGGCTACACCTTC. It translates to CASSLGATGGVSGYTF.

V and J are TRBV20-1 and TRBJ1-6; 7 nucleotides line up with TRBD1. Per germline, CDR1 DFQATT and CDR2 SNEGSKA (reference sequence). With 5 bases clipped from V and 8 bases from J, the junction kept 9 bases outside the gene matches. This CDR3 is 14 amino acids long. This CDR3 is CSAVPPTGDSPLHF. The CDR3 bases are TGCAGTGCTGTCCCCCCCACAGGGGATTCACCCCTCCACTTT.

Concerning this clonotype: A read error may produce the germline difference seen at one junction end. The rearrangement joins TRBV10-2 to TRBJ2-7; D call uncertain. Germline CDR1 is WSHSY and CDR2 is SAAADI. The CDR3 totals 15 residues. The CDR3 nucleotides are TGTGCCAGCAGTTACTCATCCTACCTTCTCTACGAGCAGTACTTC. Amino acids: CASSYSSYLLYEQYF.

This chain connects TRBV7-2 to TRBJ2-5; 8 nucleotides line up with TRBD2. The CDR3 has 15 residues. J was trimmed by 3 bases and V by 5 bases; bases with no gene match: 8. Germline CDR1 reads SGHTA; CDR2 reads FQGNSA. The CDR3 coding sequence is TGTGCCAGCAGCCAGGGGACTAGTTGGAAAGAGACCCAGTACTTC. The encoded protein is CASSQGTSWKETQYF. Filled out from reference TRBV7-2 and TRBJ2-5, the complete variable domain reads GAGVSQSPSNKVTEKGKDVELRCDPISGHTALYWYRQSLGQGLEFLIYFQGNSAPDKSGLPSDRFSAERTGGSVSTLTIQRTQQEDSAVYLCASSQGTSWKETQYFGPGTRLLVL.

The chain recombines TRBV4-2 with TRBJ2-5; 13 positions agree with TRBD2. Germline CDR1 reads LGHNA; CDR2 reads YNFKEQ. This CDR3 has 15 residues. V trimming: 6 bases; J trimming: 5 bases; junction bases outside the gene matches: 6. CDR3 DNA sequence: TGTGCCAGCAGGGGACTAGCGGGATCGGGGGAGACCCAGTACTTC. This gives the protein CASRGLAGSGETQYF.

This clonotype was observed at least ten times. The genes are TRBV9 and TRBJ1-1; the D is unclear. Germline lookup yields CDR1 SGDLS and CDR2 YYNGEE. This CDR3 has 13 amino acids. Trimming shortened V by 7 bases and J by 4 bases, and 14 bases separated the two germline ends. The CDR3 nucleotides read TGTGCCAGCGGCGGGTCCAAATCCACTGAAGCTTTCTTT. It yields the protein CASGGSKSTEAFF.

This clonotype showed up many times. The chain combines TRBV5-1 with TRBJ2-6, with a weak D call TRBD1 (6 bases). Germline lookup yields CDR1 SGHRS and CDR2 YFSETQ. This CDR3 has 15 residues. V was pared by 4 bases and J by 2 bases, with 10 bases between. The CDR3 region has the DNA TGCGCCAGCAGCAGGAGACAGGCTGGGGCCAACGTCCTGACTTTC. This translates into CASSRRQAGANVLTF. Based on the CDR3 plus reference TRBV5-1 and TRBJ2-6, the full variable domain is KAGVTQTPRYLIKTRGQQVTLSCSPISGHRSVSWYQQTPGQGLQFLFEYFSETQRNKGNFPGRFSGRQFSNSRSEMNVSTLELGDSALYLCASSRRQAGANVLTFGAGSRLTVL.

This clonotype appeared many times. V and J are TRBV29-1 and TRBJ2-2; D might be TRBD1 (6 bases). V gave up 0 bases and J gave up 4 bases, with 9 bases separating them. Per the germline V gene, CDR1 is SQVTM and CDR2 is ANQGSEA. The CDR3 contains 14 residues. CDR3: CSVEENRATGELFF. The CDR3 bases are TGCAGCGTTGAAGAAAACAGGGCCACCGGGGAGCTGTTTTTT.

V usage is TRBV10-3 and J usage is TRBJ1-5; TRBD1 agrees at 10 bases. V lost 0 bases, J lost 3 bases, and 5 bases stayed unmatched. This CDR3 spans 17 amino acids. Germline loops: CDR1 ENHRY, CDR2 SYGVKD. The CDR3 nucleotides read TGTGCCATCAGTGAGTCGGGGACAGGGGTCCTCAATCAGCCCCAGCATTTT. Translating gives CAISESGTGVLNQPQHF.